These T cell receptor beta chains were read from a single sample in a study of T cell responses to AZD1222 COVID-19 vaccine. TCRdb's copy holds only in-frame clones and misses some; the assay was immunoSEQ multiplex PCR. Among about 160,000 clones listed, 85% to 95% were seen once. Sequenced material: peripheral blood, taken on day 0 of AZD1222 vaccination. These receptors came from an adult in good health. The CDR3 runs from the conserved cysteine through the conserved F or W. The order of the fields is V gene, clone size, J gene, D gene, CDR3 DNA, CDR3 protein. D genes are given only for firm matches. Not every row has a clone size; where given, it reads once, few, many or a size class.

TRBV5-6,.,TRBJ1-2,.,TGTGCCAGCAGCTTGCGAAATGCAATACAGGGACGTGGCTACACCTTC,CASSLRNAIQGRGYTF
TRBV4-1,.,TRBJ2-2,.,TGCGCCAGCAGCCATGCGAGCTTCGGGGAGCTGTTTTTT,CASSHASFGELFF
TRBV11-2,.,TRBJ1-2,.,TGTGCCAGCAGCTTAGGGAGGGTTGGCTACACCTTC,CASSLGRVGYTF
TRBV2,.,TRBJ1-5,.,TGTGCCAGCAGTGTTAGAAGGGGAAGCAATCAGCCCCAGCATTTT,CASSVRRGSNQPQHF
TRBV29-1,.,TRBJ2-2,.,TGCAGCGTTGGGCAGTCGACAGGTTCCGGGGAGCTGTTTTTT,CSVGQSTGSGELFF
TRBV12-3/TRBV12-4,.,TRBJ2-2,.,TGTGCCAGCACCAAATCCGACACCGGGGAGCTGTTTTTT,CASTKSDTGELFF
TRBV9,.,TRBJ2-6,.,TGTGCCAGCAGCCCCGGGGACTCTGGGGCCAACGTCCTGACTTTC,CASSPGDSGANVLTF
TRBV19,once,TRBJ1-4,TRBD1,TGTGCCAGTAGCATAACCGGGACAGTCGAAAAACTGTTTTTT,CASSITGTVEKLFF
TRBV29-1,.,TRBJ2-3,.,TGCAGCGTTGAAGATAGACGGGGGTGGACAGATACGCAGTATTTT,CSVEDRRGWTDTQYF
TRBV7-9,.,TRBJ2-1,.,TGTGCCAGCAGCTCAGGACAGTCCTCTACGGATGAGCAGTTCTTC,CASSSGQSSTDEQFF
TRBV6-5,.,TRBJ1-1,.,TGTGCCAGCAGTCAACTCATAGGATCCACTGAAGCTTTCTTT,CASSQLIGSTEAFF
TRBV6-2/TRBV6-3,.,TRBJ1-6,.,TGTGCCAGCAGCCCCGGGGAAACCTATTCACCCCTCCACTTT,CASSPGETYSPLHF
TRBV6-5,.,TRBJ1-5,.,TGTGCCAGCAGTTCTTCCAGGGGACGGAATCAGCCCCAGCATTTT,CASSSSRGRNQPQHF
TRBV27,.,TRBJ2-3,.,TGTGCCAGCAGAGGGACTAGCACAGATACGCAGTATTTT,CASRGTSTDTQYF
TRBV18,.,TRBJ1-2,.,TGTGCCAGCTCACCACCAGAAAACTATGGCTACACCTTC,CASSPPENYGYTF
TRBV19,.,TRBJ1-2,.,TGTGCCAGTACCCCCCGACGTCGGGCTAACCTGCAAAGAGCTAACTATGGCTACACCTTC,CASTPRRRANLQRANYGYTF
TRBV10-3,.,TRBJ2-2,TRBD1,TGTGCCATCAGTGTGACCGGGACAGGGACCACCGGGGAGCTGTTTTTT,CAISVTGTGTTGELFF
TRBV9,.,TRBJ1-2,.,TGTGCCAGCAGCGTAGGCAGGGGAGTCGGGTATGGCTACACCTTC,CASSVGRGVGYGYTF
TRBV7-9,.,TRBJ2-5,.,TGTGCCTCGTGGCTGGGCGGGGAAGAGACCCAGTACTTC,CASWLGGEETQYF
TRBV3-1/TRBV3-2,.,TRBJ2-2,.,TGTGCCAGCAGGTACGGACTATTTAACACCGGGGAGCTGTTTTTT,CASRYGLFNTGELFF
TRBV4-1,.,TRBJ2-3,.,TGCGCCAGCAGCCAAGATCCGGTTACGCAGTATTTT,CASSQDPVTQYF
TRBV20-1,.,TRBJ1-2,.,TGCAGTGCTAGTCAAGGGCTTGGCTACACCTTC,CSASQGLGYTF
TRBV13,.,TRBJ2-5,.,TGTGCCAGCAGCTTAGTAGAGACCCAGTACTTC,CASSLVETQYF
TRBV5-1,.,TRBJ2-3,.,TGCGCCAGCAGCACCGAAAGCACAGATACGCAGTATTTT,CASSTESTDTQYF
TRBV6-1,.,TRBJ1-1,.,TGTGCCAGCAGTGAAGCGTGGGGGCTCGATCCAGATGAGAACACTGAAGCTTTCTTT,CASSEAWGLDPDENTEAFF
TRBV16,.,TRBJ1-3,TRBD1,TGTGCCAGCAGCCAAGGGGTATACGACAGGGAGGAAGGAAACACCATATATTTT,CASSQGVYDREEGNTIYF
TRBV5-4,.,TRBJ2-3,.,TGTGCCAGCAGCTTGGCCCTGCGGGGAATTAGCACAGATACGCAGTATTTT,CASSLALRGISTDTQYF
TRBV28,.,TRBJ1-4,.,TGTGCCAGCAGTTTAGACCGACTCTTTAATGAAAAACTGTTTTTT,CASSLDRLFNEKLFF
TRBV6-2/TRBV6-3,once,TRBJ1-1,.,TGTGCCAGCAGCTCCCCCGAGGGGGAGATTGTTGCTTTCTTT,CASSSPEGEIVAFF
TRBV29-1,.,TRBJ1-5,.,TGCAGCGTTGGTCCTGGAAATAATCAGCCCCAGCATTTT,CSVGPGNNQPQHF
TRBV4-3,.,TRBJ1-6,TRBD1,TGCGCCAGCAGCCAAAACCCCCAAGGACAGGGTCATTCACCCCTCCACTTT,CASSQNPQGQGHSPLHF
TRBV11-3,.,TRBJ2-7,TRBD2,TGTGCCAGCAGCTTGGGTGAGACTAGCGGGGGCCACTACGAGCAGTACTTC,CASSLGETSGGHYEQYF
TRBV6-1,.,TRBJ2-1,.,TGTGCCAGCAGTGACAGCTCCTACAATGAGCAGTTCTTC,CASSDSSYNEQFF
TRBV3-1/TRBV3-2,.,TRBJ1-4,.,TGTGCCAGCAGCCAAGATGGTCTGGGGACTCGGATTATTGGGGAAAAACTGTTTTTT,CASSQDGLGTRIIGEKLFF
TRBV6-5,.,TRBJ2-1,TRBD2,TGTGCCGGGAGGGAGGACCCCTACAATGAGCAGTTCTTC,CAGREDPYNEQFF
TRBV5-1,.,TRBJ1-1,.,TGCGCCAGCAGCTTATCAGGGACGGCTCCCGTTGCTTTCTTT,CASSLSGTAPVAFF
TRBV6-5,.,TRBJ1-4,TRBD1,TGTGCCAGTCAAGACAGGGCTGGCACTAATGAAAAACTGTTTTTT,CASQDRAGTNEKLFF
TRBV4-1,.,TRBJ2-7,TRBD2,TGCGCCAGCAGCCTGAGCGGACTAGAAATCGGCGAGCAGTACTTC,CASSLSGLEIGEQYF
TRBV28,.,TRBJ2-5,.,TGTGCCAGCACCGCGGGAAGGGGGATGCCCCAGTACTTC,CASTAGRGMPQYF
TRBV7-9,once,TRBJ2-7,TRBD1,TGTGCCAGCAGCGGGACAGGGAGGTCCTACGAGCAGTACTTC,CASSGTGRSYEQYF
TRBV18,.,TRBJ2-4,.,TGTGCCAGCTCAAACCCGTGGGCTGAAAAGCAAAACATTCAGTACTTC,CASSNPWAEKQNIQYF
TRBV24-1,once,TRBJ2-3,TRBD2,TGTGCCACCAGTGATGCTTCTGAGCGGGGGCCCGACACAGATACGCAGTATTTT,CATSDASERGPDTDTQYF
TRBV11-3,.,TRBJ2-5,TRBD2,TGTGCCAGCAGCTTAAAATCTAGCGGGGCTCACCAAGAGACCCAGTACTTC,CASSLKSSGAHQETQYF
TRBV9,.,TRBJ1-2,TRBD1,TGTGCCAGCAGCGTGGCGGGACAGAACTATGGCTACACCTTC,CASSVAGQNYGYTF
TRBV4-3,.,TRBJ2-1,TRBD2,TGCGCCAGCAGCCAAGATACACTAGCGGGGGGGACAACCTCCTACAATGAGCAGTTCTTC,CASSQDTLAGGTTSYNEQFF
TRBV30,.,TRBJ2-7,.,TGTGCCTGGAGTAATGGTCGACTTGGGGCCCCGAGAGCCGCCTACGAGCAGTACTTC,CAWSNGRLGAPRAAYEQYF
TRBV5-5,.,TRBJ2-2,TRBD1,TGTGCCAGCAGTAATCACAGGGGGCAGGGGGAGCTGTTTTTT,CASSNHRGQGELFF
TRBV5-8,.,TRBJ2-3,.,TGTGCCAGCGGCAACACAGATACGCAGTATTTT,CASGNTDTQYF
TRBV7-9,.,TRBJ1-3,TRBD1,TGTGCCAGCAGCTTAGCGGACAGGGTGAGCTCTGGAAACACCATATATTTT,CASSLADRVSSGNTIYF
TRBV24-1,.,TRBJ2-7,.,TGTGCCACCAGTGACGGGCAGTTGAGCTCCTACGAGCAGTACTTC,CATSDGQLSSYEQYF
TRBV9,.,TRBJ1-6,.,TGTGCCAGCAGCGTGGGCCCCGGTCCCAATAATTCACCCCTCCACTTT,CASSVGPGPNNSPLHF
TRBV29-1,.,TRBJ1-1,.,TGCAGCGTTGAAAGCGTCGACACTGAAGCTTTCTTT,CSVESVDTEAFF
TRBV18,.,TRBJ1-4,.,TGTGCCAGCTCATCCGGACAGCTTAATGAAAAACTGTTTTTT,CASSSGQLNEKLFF
TRBV5-1,.,TRBJ2-7,.,TGCGCCAGCAGCTCGTTTGTAGGTTACGAGCAGTACTTC,CASSSFVGYEQYF